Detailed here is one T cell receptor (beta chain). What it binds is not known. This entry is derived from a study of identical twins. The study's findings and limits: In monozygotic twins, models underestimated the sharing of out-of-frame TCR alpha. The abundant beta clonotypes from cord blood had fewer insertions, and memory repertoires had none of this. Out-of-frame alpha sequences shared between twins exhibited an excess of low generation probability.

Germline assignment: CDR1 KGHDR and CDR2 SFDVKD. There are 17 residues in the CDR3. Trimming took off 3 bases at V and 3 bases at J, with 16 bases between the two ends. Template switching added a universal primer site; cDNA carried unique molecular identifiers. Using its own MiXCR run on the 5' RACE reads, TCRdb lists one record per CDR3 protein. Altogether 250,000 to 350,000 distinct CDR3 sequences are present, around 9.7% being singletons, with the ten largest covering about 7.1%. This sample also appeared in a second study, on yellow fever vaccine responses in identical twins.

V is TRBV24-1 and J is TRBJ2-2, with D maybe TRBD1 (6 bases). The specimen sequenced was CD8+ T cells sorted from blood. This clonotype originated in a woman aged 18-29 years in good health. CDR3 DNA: TGTGCCACCAGTGATCCCACCTCGGACAGCTACACCGGGGAGCTGTTTTTT. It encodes CATSDPTSDSYTGELFF.